The 19 T cell receptor beta chains in this list originate from one sample, sequenced in a study of long-term antiretroviral therapy in people with HIV. Investigators performed immunoSEQ version v3.0 at survey level. TCRdb's copy holds only in-frame clones and misses some; the assay was immunoSEQ multiplex PCR. This sample yields tens of thousands of clones, of which roughly 79% are seen a single time; approximately 10% belongs to the top ten. The sequenced sample was unsorted PBMCs, obtained 1.1 years before starting antiretroviral therapy. The source of these receptors is a woman aged 40 to 50 with HIV.

In this sample, this clone turned up a few times. The chain links TRBV5-1 to TRBJ1-2; TRBD1 matches 7 bases. Germline V gene data show CDR1 as SGHRS and CDR2 as YFSETQ. V trimming: 4 bases; J trimming: 3 bases; junction bases outside the gene matches: 3. This CDR3 spans 13 amino acids. This CDR3 is CASSPGQDYGYTF. The CDR3 DNA sequence: TGCGCCAGCAGCCCCGGACAGGACTATGGCTACACCTTC.

This clone was picked up one time. The CDR3 here is CASSLGTSDQFF. CDR3 DNA sequence: TGTGCCAGCAGCCTCGGGACCAGCGACCAGTTCTTC. This chain uses TRBV11-3 with TRBJ2-1; D tentatively fits TRBD1 or TRBD2 (5 bases each). This CDR3 has 12 amino acids. V was clipped by 5 bases and J by 13 bases, with 15 bases between them. Germline loops: CDR1 SGHNT, CDR2 YENEEA. Together with reference TRBV11-3 and TRBJ2-1, the CDR3 gives the full variable domain: EAGVVQSPRYKIIEKKQPVAFWCNPISGHNTLYWYLQNLGQGPELLIRYENEEAVDDSQLPKDRFSAERLKGVDSTLKIQPAELGDSAVYLCASSLGTSDQFFGPGTRLTVL.

This clone occurred a few times. The chain couples TRBV29-1 to TRBJ2-3; D is unclear. CDR3 length: 10 amino acids. V lost 4 bases and J 3 bases, leaving 2 bases between the germline ends. CDR1 and CDR2 from the germline V gene are SQVTM and ANQGSEA. Here the CDR3 reads CSVGTDTQYF. For the CDR3, the DNA is TGCAGCGTTGGTACAGATACGCAGTATTTT.

V is TRBV18 and J is TRBJ2-7; D is unresolved. The germline CDR1 and CDR2 sequences are KGHSH and LQKENI. The CDR3 has 13 residues. Between the trimmed V and J ends, which lost 0 bases and 6 bases, there was a span of 9 bases. The CDR3 coding sequence is TGTGCCAGCTCACCACCGTATGCCTTCGAGCAGTACTTC. Its protein product is CASSPPYAFEQYF.

This clone was counted a few times. The rearrangement links TRBV4-1 to TRBJ1-4; D is uncertain. Germline assignment: CDR1 MGHRA and CDR2 YSYEKL. This CDR3 region has 14 residues. With 1 base removed from V and 7 bases from J, the gap between germline ends came to 10 bases. The CDR3 loop reads CASSQALSFEKLFF. The DNA for the CDR3 is TGCGCCAGCAGCCAAGCTCTAAGCTTTGAAAAACTGTTTTTT.

This sequence joins TRBV4-2 and TRBJ1-4; 9 bases line up with TRBD1. Per germline, CDR1 LGHNA and CDR2 YNFKEQ. V lost 1 base to trimming and J lost 6 bases; unmatched junction nucleotides: 3. This CDR3 has 15 residues. DNA of the CDR3: TGTGCCAGCAGCCAAGGGGACAGGGTGGATGAAAAACTGTTTTTT. Translation gives CASSQGDRVDEKLFF.

This chain links TRBV7-2 with TRBJ1-1; possibly TRBD1 for D (5 bases). CDR3 size: 12 residues. V lost 4 bases and J 11 bases, leaving 14 bases between the germline ends. The V gene's germline CDR1 is SGHTA and CDR2 FQGNSA. CDR3 DNA sequence: TGTGCCAGCAGCTCGCCGGGACCCCGCGCTTTCTTT. It encodes CASSSPGPRAFF. Combining the CDR3 with reference TRBV7-2 and TRBJ1-1 gives the whole variable domain GAGVSQSPSNKVTEKGKDVELRCDPISGHTALYWYRQSLGQGLEFLIYFQGNSAPDKSGLPSDRFSAERTGGSVSTLTIQRTQQEDSAVYLCASSSPGPRAFFGQGTRLTVV.

This clone was observed a few times. The CDR3 sequence: CAWSWIRMGNMNTEAFF. For the CDR3, the DNA is TGTGCCTGGAGTTGGATAAGAATGGGGAACATGAACACTGAAGCTTTCTTT. The J gene is TRBJ1-1, the V gene TRBV30; the D is unclear. Deletions cut 2 bases from V and 0 bases from J, with 19 bases between. CDR3 length: 17 amino acids. Germline V gives CDR1 GTSNPN, CDR2 SVGIG (reference sequence).

The chain uses TRBV10-2 and TRBJ2-7, with TRBD1 matching 7 bases. CDR3 size: 15 residues. J was trimmed by 2 bases and V by 5 bases; bases with no gene match: 9. CDR1 WSHSY and CDR2 SAAADI come from the germline V gene. CDR3 region: CASSSAYRGAYEQYF. The CDR3, as DNA: TGCGCCAGCAGTTCAGCTTACAGGGGAGCCTACGAGCAGTACTTC.

The rearrangement uses TRBV11-3 and TRBJ2-5; TRBD1 aligns across 7 bases. The CDR3 length is 17 residues. The junction had 14 bases not matched to a gene; V was cut back by 4 bases and J by 3 bases. Germline V gives CDR1 SGHNT, CDR2 YENEEA. The CDR3 sequence is CASSSYWTGGEEETQYF. As DNA, the CDR3 is TGTGCCAGCAGCTCCTACTGGACAGGTGGTGAGGAAGAGACCCAGTACTTC.

The V gene is TRBV6-1, the J gene TRBJ2-6; D is undetermined. Between the trimmed V and J ends, which lost 3 bases and 15 bases, there was a span of 21 bases. Germline assignment: CDR1 MNHNS and CDR2 SASEGT. This CDR3 is 15 amino acids long. For the CDR3, the DNA is TGTGCCAGCAGTGACCCAACTATGATCCTTGTGGCCCTGACTTTC. This codes for CASSDPTMILVALTF.

This chain connects TRBV9 to TRBJ1-6; D gene ambiguous. The CDR3 totals 15 residues. The germline gives CDR1 SGDLS, CDR2 YYNGEE. The V gene lost 0 bases and the J gene lost 3 bases, with 7 bases spanning the gap. The CDR3 DNA follows: TGTGCCAGCAGCGTAGGGGGTTTCTATAATTCACCCCTCCACTTT. Its protein product is CASSVGGFYNSPLHF.

The sample holds one count of this clone. The V gene is TRBV29-1, the J gene TRBJ2-7, with 7 bases fitting TRBD2. Germline V gene lookup returns CDR1 SQVTM and CDR2 ANQGSEA. This CDR3 has 16 residues. V shed 7 bases, J shed 0 bases, and the junction held 15 bases outside the gene matches. The CDR3 here is CSAQGYSSGSSYEQYF. CDR3 bases: TGCAGCGCGCAAGGCTACTCTAGCGGATCCTCCTACGAGCAGTACTTC.

The chain combines TRBV7-6 with TRBJ2-1, with 7 bases fitting TRBD2. The CDR3 contains 16 residues. Looked up from germline, CDR1 is SGHVS and CDR2 is FNYEAQ. V dropped 0 bases and J dropped 2; count of bases not matched to a gene: 4. In DNA, the CDR3 is TGTGCCAGCAGCTTAGCGGGAGGGAGTACCTACAATGAGCAGTTCTTC. Amino acid sequence: CASSLAGGSTYNEQFF. Complete variable domain (other parts from reference TRBV7-6 and TRBJ2-1): GAGVSQSPRYKVTKRGQDVALRCDPISGHVSLYWYRQALGQGPEFLTYFNYEAQQDKSGLPNDRFSAERPEGSISTLTIQRTEQRDSAMYRCASSLAGGSTYNEQFFGPGTRLTVL.

The rearrangement joins TRBV5-1 to TRBJ2-7, with D possibly being TRBD2 (6 bases). Germline CDR1 is SGHRS and CDR2 is YFSETQ. Deletions cut 4 bases from V and 2 bases from J, with 13 bases between. CDR3 length: 14 amino acids. The CDR3 loop reads CASSESSATYEQYF. DNA of the CDR3: TGCGCCAGCAGCGAGTCTAGCGCGACCTACGAGCAGTACTTC.

V is TRBV19 and J is TRBJ2-7, with 12 bases identical to TRBD2. This CDR3 has 15 amino acids. V lost 0 bases and J lost 6; bases outside the gene matches: 3. Germline V gene lookup returns CDR1 LNHDA and CDR2 SQIVND (reference sequence). The CDR3, as DNA: TGTGCCAGTAGTATAGAATCTAGCGGGGGGGCCGAGCAGTACTTC. Amino acid sequence: CASSIESSGGAEQYF.

This clone came up a few times. V and J are TRBV5-5 and TRBJ1-1, with no clear D. In germline, CDR1 is SGHKS, CDR2 YYEKEE (reference sequence). With 0 bases removed from V and 0 bases from J, the gap between germline ends came to 3 bases. The CDR3 has 13 amino acids. The CDR3 sequence is CASSLDMNTEAFF. In nucleotides, the CDR3 is TGTGCCAGCAGCTTGGATATGAACACTGAAGCTTTCTTT.

This chain connects TRBV9 to TRBJ2-1; D is perhaps TRBD1 (5 bases). CDR1 is SGDLS, CDR2 YYNGEE, per germline. CDR3 length equals 17 residues. V was trimmed by 2 bases and J by 7 bases, leaving 22 bases between them. Here the CDR3 DNA reads TGTGCCAGCAGCGTCGCTCAGGGTCCACTACTACTAAATGAGCAGTTCTTC. Encoded protein: CASSVAQGPLLLNEQFF.

This clone was recorded once. The chain links TRBV30 to TRBJ2-5, with no clear D. CDR1 is GTSNPN, CDR2 SVGIG, per germline (reference sequence). The CDR3 has 16 amino acids. Trimming stripped 0 bases from V and 1 base from J, with 15 bases between. The CDR3 here is CAWSVSAQAFQETQYF. The CDR3, as DNA: TGTGCCTGGAGTGTATCGGCGCAGGCGTTCCAAGAGACCCAGTACTTC. Based on the CDR3 plus reference TRBV30 and TRBJ2-5, the full variable domain is SQTIHQWPATLVQPVGSPLSLECTVEGTSNPNLYWYRQAAGRGLQLLFYSVGIGQISSEVPQNLSASRPQDRQFILSSKKLLLSDSGFYLCAWSVSAQAFQETQYFGPGTRLLVL.